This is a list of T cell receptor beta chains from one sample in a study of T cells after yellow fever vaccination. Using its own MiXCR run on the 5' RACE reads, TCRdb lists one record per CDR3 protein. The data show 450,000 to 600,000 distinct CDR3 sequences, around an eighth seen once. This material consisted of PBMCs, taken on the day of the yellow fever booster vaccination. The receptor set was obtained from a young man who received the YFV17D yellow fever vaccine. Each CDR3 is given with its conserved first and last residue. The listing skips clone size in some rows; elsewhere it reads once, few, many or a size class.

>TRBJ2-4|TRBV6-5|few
CASSYSRGVVKNIQYF
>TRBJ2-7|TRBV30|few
CAWKSDIQLGYEQYF
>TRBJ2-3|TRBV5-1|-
CASSLGWGTDTQYF
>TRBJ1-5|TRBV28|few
CASVTIREDQPQHF
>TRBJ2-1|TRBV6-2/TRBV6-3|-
CASSYATSGRYNEQFF
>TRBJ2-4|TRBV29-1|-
CSVYVPRGIAKNIQYF
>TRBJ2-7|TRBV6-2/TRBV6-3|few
CASSYSLLSPESYEQYF
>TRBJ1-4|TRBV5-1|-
CASSLTAATNEKLFF
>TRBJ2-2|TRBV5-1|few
CASSDSPGTGSGELFF
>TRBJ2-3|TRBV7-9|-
CASSQAMAPRYLTQYF
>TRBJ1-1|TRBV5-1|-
CASSLAVSEGTAFF
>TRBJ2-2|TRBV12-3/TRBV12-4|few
CASTQMDVRRELFF
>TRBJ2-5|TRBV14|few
CASSQAVYGWYQETQYF
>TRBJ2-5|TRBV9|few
CASSGDGKETQYF
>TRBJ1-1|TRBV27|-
CASSLEGGYTEAFF
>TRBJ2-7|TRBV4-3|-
CASSQQGVLGDYEQYF
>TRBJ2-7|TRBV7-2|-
CASSSPNGIHEQYF
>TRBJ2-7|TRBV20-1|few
CSARGFGPSGSSNEQYF
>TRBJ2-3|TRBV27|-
CASSSLTGKRTDTQYF
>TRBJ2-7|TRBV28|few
CASRHPDRVWGEQYF
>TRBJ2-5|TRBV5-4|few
CASSLDLDGETQYF
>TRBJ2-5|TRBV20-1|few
CSARDGQGEETQYF
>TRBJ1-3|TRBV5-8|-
CASSFGSTGNTIYF
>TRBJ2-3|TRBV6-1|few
CASTPRSERTDTQYF
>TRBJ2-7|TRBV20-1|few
CSAQESYEQYF
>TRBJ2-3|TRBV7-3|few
CASSLRLVPDTQYF
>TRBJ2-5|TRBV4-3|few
CASSQGVLAGGPETQYF
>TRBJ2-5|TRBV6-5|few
CASSYLKLKETQYF
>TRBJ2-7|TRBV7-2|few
CASSSPRQVPYEQYF
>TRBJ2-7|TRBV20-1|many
CSVSSAERGAYEQYF
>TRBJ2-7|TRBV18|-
CASSPPLDGASQYF
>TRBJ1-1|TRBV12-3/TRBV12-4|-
CASSFRVRTEAFF
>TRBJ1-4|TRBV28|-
CASSLGTFNEKLFF
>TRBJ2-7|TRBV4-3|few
CASSPGTSASYEQYF
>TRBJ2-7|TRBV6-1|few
CATKLIAVPYEQYF
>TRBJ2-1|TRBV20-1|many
CSARAPGGAGPQDEQFF
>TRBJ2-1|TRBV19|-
CASKVSGSGGNEQFF
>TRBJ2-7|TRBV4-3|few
CASSQERDRFYEQYF
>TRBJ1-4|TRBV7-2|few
CASSWTVTNEKLFF
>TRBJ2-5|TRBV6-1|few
CASSDGTSAGTQYF
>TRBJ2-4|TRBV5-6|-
CASSLDRVNIQYF
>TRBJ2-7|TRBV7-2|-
CASSFQREKYEQYF
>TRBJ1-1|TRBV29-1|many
CSVVLQLNTEAFF
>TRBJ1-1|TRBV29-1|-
CSVRETEAFF
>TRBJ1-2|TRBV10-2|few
CASSAGSNYGYTF